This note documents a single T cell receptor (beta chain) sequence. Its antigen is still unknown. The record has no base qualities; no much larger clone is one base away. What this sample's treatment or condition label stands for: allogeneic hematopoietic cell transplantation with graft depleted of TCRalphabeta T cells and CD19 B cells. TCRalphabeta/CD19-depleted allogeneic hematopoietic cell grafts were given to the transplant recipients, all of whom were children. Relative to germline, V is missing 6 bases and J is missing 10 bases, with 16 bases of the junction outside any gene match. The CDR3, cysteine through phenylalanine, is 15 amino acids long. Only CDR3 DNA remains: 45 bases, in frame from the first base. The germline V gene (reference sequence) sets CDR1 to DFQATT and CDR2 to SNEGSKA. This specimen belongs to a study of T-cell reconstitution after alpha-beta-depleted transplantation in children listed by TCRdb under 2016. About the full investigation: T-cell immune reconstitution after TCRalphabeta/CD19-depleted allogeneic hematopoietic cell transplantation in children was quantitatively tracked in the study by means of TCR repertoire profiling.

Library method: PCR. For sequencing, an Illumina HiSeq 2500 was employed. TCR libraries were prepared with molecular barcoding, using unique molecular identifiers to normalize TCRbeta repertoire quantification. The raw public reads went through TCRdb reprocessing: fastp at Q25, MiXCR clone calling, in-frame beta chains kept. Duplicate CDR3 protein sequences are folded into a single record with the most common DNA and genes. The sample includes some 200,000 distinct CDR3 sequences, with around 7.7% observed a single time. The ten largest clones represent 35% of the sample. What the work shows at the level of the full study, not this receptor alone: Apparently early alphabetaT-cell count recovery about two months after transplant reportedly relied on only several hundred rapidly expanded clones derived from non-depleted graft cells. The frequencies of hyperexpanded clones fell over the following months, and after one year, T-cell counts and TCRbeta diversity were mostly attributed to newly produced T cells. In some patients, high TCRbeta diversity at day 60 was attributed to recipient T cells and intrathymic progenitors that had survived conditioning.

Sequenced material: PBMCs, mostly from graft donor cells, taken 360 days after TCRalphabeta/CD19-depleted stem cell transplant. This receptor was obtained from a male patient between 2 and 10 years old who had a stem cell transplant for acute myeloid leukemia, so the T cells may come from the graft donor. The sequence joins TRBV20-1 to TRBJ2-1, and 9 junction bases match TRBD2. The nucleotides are TGCAGTGCCCTAGGTCCTAGCGGGGAGCCCTGGGAGCAGTTCTTC. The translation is CSALGPSGEPWEQFF.